The sequence of this TCR beta chain was determined in a study of blood T cell repertoires in COVID-19. About the research overall: COVID-19 samples collected from the United States, Italy and Spain covered acute and convalescent phases. PBMCs, B-cell-depleted T cells, or T cells provided the cDNA or gDNA that made up the material.

How the authors handled the data: Reference gene primers were amplified, and this amplification served to estimate nucleated cell counts. Clones were read by immunoSEQ multiplex PCR, and TCRdb kept only the in-frame ones, dropping some. Clonal size and the V and J genes are those of that table, whereas D and trimming came from the DNA. Of around 120,000 clones listed, 90% are singletons. CDR3 length: 16 amino acids. The V end was cut by 0 bases, the J end by 8 bases, with 17 bases between. From germline, CDR1 is MGHRA and CDR2 YSYEKL. The origin of this receptor is a woman in her sixties with COVID-19, enrolled during active disease. The chain is built from TRBV4-1 and TRBJ2-1, with D possibly matching TRBD2 (6 bases). The sample was peripheral blood. The CDR3 region is CASSQEGGAAMDEQFF. The CDR3 nucleotides are TGCGCCAGCAGCCAAGAGGGCGGGGCCGCAATGGATGAGCAGTTCTTC.